This is a list of T cell receptor beta chains from one sample in a study of blood T cell repertoires in COVID-19. Some clones are missing from TCRdb's copy, which holds only in-frame ones; the method was immunoSEQ multiplex PCR. The sample lists more than 150,000 clones, 82% seen once, with over 9.5% in the top ten. The sequencing sample was made of PBMCs or T cells enriched from blood (not recorded which). The receptors derive from a man in his forties or fifties who had recovered from COVID-19. The CDR3 runs from the conserved cysteine through the conserved F or W. Fields, in order: J gene, D gene, clone size, V gene, CDR3 DNA, CDR3 protein. The D gene is left open where the match is weak. A row's size may be missing; if present it is once, few, many or a size class.

J: TRBJ2-3; D: -; size: -; V: TRBV5-1; DNA: TGCGCCAGCAGTCCAACCGCGAGGGCCACTGCAGATACGCAGTATTTT; CDR3: CASSPTARATADTQYF
J: TRBJ1-5; D: -; size: -; V: TRBV29-1; DNA: TGCAGCGTTGAGGTAGGGGACAATCAGCCCCAGCATTTT; CDR3: CSVEVGDNQPQHF
J: TRBJ1-2; D: TRBD1; size: -; V: TRBV13; DNA: TGTGCCAGCAGCTTTGAGGGCAGGGGGGTCTATGGCTACACCTTC; CDR3: CASSFEGRGVYGYTF
J: TRBJ1-4; D: -; size: -; V: TRBV7-2; DNA: TGTGCCAGCAGCTCCCAAACTGCAACTAATGAAAAACTGTTTTTT; CDR3: CASSSQTATNEKLFF
J: TRBJ1-2; D: -; size: -; V: TRBV7-3; DNA: TGTGCCAGCAGCTTAATCGGGGGGTCCAATGTCGGCTACACCTTC; CDR3: CASSLIGGSNVGYTF
J: TRBJ1-3; D: -; size: few; V: TRBV27; DNA: TGTGCCAGCAGTTTATTTGGGGGTGCGGGGATCTCTGGAAACACCATATATTTT; CDR3: CASSLFGGAGISGNTIYF
J: TRBJ1-5; D: TRBD1; size: -; V: TRBV28; DNA: TGTGCCAGCAGTCCACTGACAGGGGCGGGTGGTCAGCCCCAGCATTTT; CDR3: CASSPLTGAGGQPQHF
J: TRBJ1-2; D: -; size: -; V: TRBV24-1; DNA: TGTGCCACCAGTGATGGCCCAGGGAACTATGGCTACACCTTC; CDR3: CATSDGPGNYGYTF
J: TRBJ1-1; D: -; size: -; V: TRBV7-2; DNA: TGTGCCAGCAGCTTAGGGGGGGTAGGCACTGAAGCTTTCTTT; CDR3: CASSLGGVGTEAFF
J: TRBJ2-3; D: TRBD2; size: -; V: TRBV18; DNA: TGTGCCAGCTCCGGGAGGGGGACTCCCACAGATACGCAGTATTTT; CDR3: CASSGRGTPTDTQYF
J: TRBJ2-7; D: -; size: -; V: TRBV7-9; DNA: TGTGCCAGCACCTCGGCAGCAGGGTCGGTCTCCTACGAGCAGTACTTC; CDR3: CASTSAAGSVSYEQYF
J: TRBJ1-1; D: -; size: -; V: TRBV4-3; DNA: TGCGCCAGCAGCCAAGAAAGAGCCGTATACACTGAAGCTTTCTTT; CDR3: CASSQERAVYTEAFF
J: TRBJ1-5; D: TRBD1; size: -; V: TRBV5-1; DNA: TGCGCCAGCAGCTTGGGGGACAGCAGCAATCAGCCCCAGCATTTT; CDR3: CASSLGDSSNQPQHF
J: TRBJ2-5; D: -; size: -; V: TRBV19; DNA: TGTGCCAGTAGTAGGCGGCAGGCGGGAGAGACCCAGTACTTC; CDR3: CASSRRQAGETQYF
J: TRBJ2-5; D: TRBD2; size: -; V: TRBV11-2; DNA: TGTGCCAGCAGCGCGCGGACTAGCGGGCAAGAGACCCAGTACTTC; CDR3: CASSARTSGQETQYF
J: TRBJ1-2; D: -; size: -; V: TRBV12-3/TRBV12-4; DNA: TGTGCCAGCAGCCCCGTTCCGGGAAGGGGCTACACCTTC; CDR3: CASSPVPGRGYTF
J: TRBJ1-6; D: -; size: -; V: TRBV5-8; DNA: TGTGCCAGCAGCCCAGATCGTTCCAGGTCACCCCTCCACTTT; CDR3: CASSPDRSRSPLHF
J: TRBJ2-7; D: TRBD1; size: -; V: TRBV5-1; DNA: TGCGCCAGCAGCGACGGGACAGGTTACTACGAGCAGTACTTC; CDR3: CASSDGTGYYEQYF
J: TRBJ2-3; D: TRBD1; size: -; V: TRBV3-1/TRBV3-2; DNA: TGTGCCAGCAGCCAAGCCGCGTTAGGGACAGCCACAGATACGCAGTATTTT; CDR3: CASSQAALGTATDTQYF
J: TRBJ2-1; D: TRBD1; size: -; V: TRBV7-2; DNA: TGTGCCAGCAGTCGACAGGGACAATCCTACAATGAGCAGTTCTTC; CDR3: CASSRQGQSYNEQFF
J: TRBJ1-4; D: -; size: -; V: TRBV4-3; DNA: TGCGCCAGCAGCCGGACACTTACAACTAATGAAAAACTGTTTTTT; CDR3: CASSRTLTTNEKLFF
J: TRBJ1-6; D: TRBD1; size: -; V: TRBV6-5; DNA: TGTGCCAGCAGTTACTCCGGCAGGGGGCTAAATTCACCCCTCCACTTT; CDR3: CASSYSGRGLNSPLHF
J: TRBJ2-7; D: TRBD1; size: few; V: TRBV11-2; DNA: TGTGCCAGCAGCTTGGGACAGAACTACGAGCAGTACTTC; CDR3: CASSLGQNYEQYF
J: TRBJ1-5; D: -; size: -; V: TRBV2; DNA: TGTGCCAGCAGTGTCCGGGGGATTCAGCCCCAGCATTTT; CDR3: CASSVRGIQPQHF
J: TRBJ1-1; D: -; size: -; V: TRBV7-2; DNA: TGTGCCAGCAGCCCCCCCCGCCCAGGGCCCGAAGCTTTCTTT; CDR3: CASSPPRPGPEAFF
J: TRBJ1-5; D: -; size: once; V: TRBV29-1; DNA: TGCAGCGCCGAAGGGGGGGATGGGCAGCCCCAGCATTTT; CDR3: CSAEGGDGQPQHF
J: TRBJ1-5; D: -; size: -; V: TRBV4-2; DNA: TGTGCCAGCAGCCTCGAATCGGGGGGGAGAAATCAGCCCCAGCATTTT; CDR3: CASSLESGGRNQPQHF
J: TRBJ1-2; D: TRBD1; size: -; V: TRBV3-1/TRBV3-2; DNA: TGTGCCAGCAGCCTAGCCGGGACAGGGGGCGGCTACACCTTC; CDR3: CASSLAGTGGGYTF
J: TRBJ2-4; D: -; size: once; V: TRBV30; DNA: TGTGCCTGGAGTGTAGCTAGGAACATTCAGTACTTC; CDR3: CAWSVARNIQYF
J: TRBJ1-4; D: -; size: -; V: TRBV11-2; DNA: TGTGCCAGCAGCCAAAGATTAGGACAGACTAATGAAAAACTGTTTTTT; CDR3: CASSQRLGQTNEKLFF
J: TRBJ2-1; D: -; size: -; V: TRBV7-2; DNA: TGTGCCAGCACCCTCGACGGGAGCTACAATGAGCAGTTCTTC; CDR3: CASTLDGSYNEQFF
J: TRBJ2-3; D: TRBD2; size: -; V: TRBV18; DNA: TGTGCCAGCTCACCACCTAGCGGGAGTTCAGATACGCAGTATTTT; CDR3: CASSPPSGSSDTQYF
J: TRBJ2-7; D: TRBD2; size: -; V: TRBV4-2; DNA: TGTGCCAGCAGCCTCCTAGCGGGAGACTCCTACGAGCAGTACTTC; CDR3: CASSLLAGDSYEQYF
J: TRBJ2-1; D: TRBD1; size: few; V: TRBV7-9; DNA: TGTGCCAGCAGCTTAGGACAGGGGGTTTACAATGAGCAGTTCTTC; CDR3: CASSLGQGVYNEQFF
J: TRBJ2-3; D: TRBD2; size: -; V: TRBV7-3; DNA: TGTGCCAGCAGCCCGGGACTAAGCACAGATACGCAGTATTTT; CDR3: CASSPGLSTDTQYF
J: TRBJ2-1; D: -; size: -; V: TRBV19; DNA: TGTGCCAGCCAGGAGGGTAGCTCCTACAATGAGCAGTTCTTC; CDR3: CASQEGSSYNEQFF
J: TRBJ2-1; D: TRBD2; size: -; V: TRBV29-1; DNA: TGCAGCGTACTCCATAAAAAGCGGGAGGGCTCCTACAATGAGCAGTTCTTC; CDR3: CSVLHKKREGSYNEQFF
J: TRBJ1-5; D: -; size: -; V: TRBV7-2; DNA: TGTGCCAGCAGCCTCGGACAGATCCAGATTAATCAGCCCCAGCATTTT; CDR3: CASSLGQIQINQPQHF
J: TRBJ1-1; D: TRBD1; size: -; V: TRBV4-3; DNA: TGCGCCAGCAGCCGCAGACAGGGTCGGGGGAACACTGAAGCTTTCTTT; CDR3: CASSRRQGRGNTEAFF
J: TRBJ1-2; D: -; size: -; V: TRBV7-2; DNA: TGTGCCAGCAGCTCCTTGGACAGAACGTATGGCTACACCTTC; CDR3: CASSSLDRTYGYTF
J: TRBJ2-5; D: -; size: -; V: TRBV7-2; DNA: TGTGCCAGCAGTCCCTACAGGGGGGGCCAAGAGACCCAGTACTTC; CDR3: CASSPYRGGQETQYF
J: TRBJ2-2; D: -; size: -; V: TRBV7-2; DNA: TGTGCCAGCAGCTCCTTGAACACCGGGGAGCTGTTTTTT; CDR3: CASSSLNTGELFF
J: TRBJ1-6; D: TRBD1; size: -; V: TRBV4-3; DNA: TGCGCCAGCAGCCAAGAAGGGGGCAGGGGTAATTCACCCCTCCACTTT; CDR3: CASSQEGGRGNSPLHF
J: TRBJ2-5; D: TRBD2; size: once; V: TRBV4-2; DNA: TGTGCCAGCAGCCAGGACCCACTAGCGGGAGGCGGGGCAAGAGAGACCCAGTACTTC; CDR3: CASSQDPLAGGGARETQYF
J: TRBJ1-2; D: -; size: -; V: TRBV4-3; DNA: TGCGCCAGCAGCCCAGCAGGGGATCCGTCCTATGGCTACACCTTC; CDR3: CASSPAGDPSYGYTF
J: TRBJ2-1; D: TRBD2; size: -; V: TRBV6-5; DNA: TGTGCCAGCAGCTCAGCGGGAGCCTACAATGAGCAGTTCTTC; CDR3: CASSSAGAYNEQFF
J: TRBJ2-7; D: TRBD1; size: -; V: TRBV5-1; DNA: TGCGCCAGCAGCTTACCGACAGGGGCGGATGGCGAGCAGTACTTC; CDR3: CASSLPTGADGEQYF
J: TRBJ2-1; D: TRBD2; size: -; V: TRBV5-1; DNA: TGCGCCAGCAGCTTGGGTTCCAGCGGGACCTACAATGAGCAGTTCTTC; CDR3: CASSLGSSGTYNEQFF
J: TRBJ1-1; D: TRBD1; size: -; V: TRBV6-5; DNA: TGTGCCAGCAGTTACTCGTCAGGGGGTTACACTGAAGCTTTCTTT; CDR3: CASSYSSGGYTEAFF
J: TRBJ2-1; D: TRBD2; size: -; V: TRBV5-1; DNA: TGCGCCAGCAGCTTGGGCGGTAGCGGGAGCTACAATGAGCAGTTCTTC; CDR3: CASSLGGSGSYNEQFF
J: TRBJ1-1; D: TRBD1; size: once; V: TRBV4-1; DNA: TGCGCCAGCAGCCAAGACGTGGGGGACAGGGCGGACACTGAAGCTTTCTTT; CDR3: CASSQDVGDRADTEAFF